This T cell receptor (beta chain) was recorded in a study of T cell repertoires in aging, cancer and after chemotherapy. The wider study: Donor ages fell into six groups from 30 or younger up to 70 or older. About 9 million TCR reads made up the full dataset. Study-wide results and limits: Untreated cancer patients had significantly lower blood TCR diversity than age-matched healthy donors. Loss of evenness, beyond lost richness, contributed to age-related TCR diversity decline in cancer patients.

This clonotype was seen only a few times. The antigen remains undetermined. Peripheral blood genomic DNA, not sorted cells or RNA, was the template. A mixed TRB-A/B primer pool amplified rearranged TRB by multiplex touch-down PCR. TCRdb re-called the multiplex PCR reads through MiXCR, storing one row per CDR3 protein. The repertoire holds about 10,000 distinct CDR3 sequences, less than 30% seen once, with roughly 1.3% in the top ten. The source is a human donor in good health. Sequenced input: blood.

The CDR3 region is CASRTTGVWVNTEAFF. CDR3 coding DNA: TGTGCCAGCAGAACTACAGGGGTTTGGGTGAACACTGAAGCTTTCTTT. This chain links TRBV28 with TRBJ1-1, with 7 positions matching TRBD1. The CDR3 spans 16 residues. The ends lost 6 bases at V and 0 bases at J; junction bases unmatched: 10. Germline V gene sequence: CDR1 MDHEN, CDR2 SYDVKM.